These 3 T cell receptor beta chains came from one sample sequenced in a study of blood T cell dynamics during melanoma immunotherapy (dated by TCRdb to 2018 to 2021). This sample's time point label indicates: week 3, after first cycle of checkpoint inhibitor. The library came from the immunoSEQ multiplex PCR assay. TCRdb mirrors the immuneACCESS table, restricted to in-frame sequences. Some clones are absent from its copies; in checked studies, under half trace to an unresolved V gene, and the reason for the others is unknown. Within this sample are 25,000 to 30,000 clones, with over 80% of them counted one time only. The ten most abundant clones make up 10% to 13% of the sample. Source: blood, taken from a patient treated with checkpoint blockade. The receptors derive from a human donor with melanoma.

V usage is TRBV5-6 and J usage is TRBJ1-3; perhaps TRBD1 as D (6 bases). Trimming took 4 bases from V and 0 from J, leaving 17 bases between them. This CDR3 is 17 amino acids long. Germline values: CDR1 SGHDT, CDR2 YYEEEE. CDR3 DNA sequence: TGTGCCAGCAGCCATCAGGGTGGGGGCAGCTCTGGAAACACCATATATTTT. Residues: CASSHQGGGSSGNTIYF. Variable domain in full (rest from reference TRBV5-6 and TRBJ1-3): DAGVTQSPTHLIKTRGQQVTLRCSPKSGHDTVSWYQQALGQGPQFIFQYYEEEERQRGNFPDRFSGHQFPNYSSELNVNALLLGDSALYLCASSHQGGGSSGNTIYFGEGSWLTVV.

This chain uses TRBV6-5 with TRBJ1-1; no clear D. CDR1 MNHEY and CDR2 SVGAGI come from the germline V gene. Trimming took 6 bases from V and 1 from J, leaving 12 bases between them. The CDR3 extends over 14 amino acids. CDR3 protein: CASSVAWKNTEAFF. In DNA, the CDR3 is TGTGCCAGCAGCGTAGCATGGAAGAACACTGAAGCTTTCTTT.

The chain is built from TRBV27 and TRBJ2-1; D tentatively fits TRBD1 or TRBD2 (6 bases each). Looked up from germline, CDR1 is MNHEY and CDR2 is SMNVEV (reference sequence). The ends were cut back, 7 bases at V and 6 bases at J, with 19 bases in the middle. CDR3 length: 15 amino acids. Here the CDR3 DNA reads TGTGCCAGCACCTCGCCGGGGGCAGGTATCAATGAGCAGTTCTTC. It is translated as CASTSPGAGINEQFF.